What follows are 9 T cell receptor beta chains derived from one specimen sequenced in a study of T cells in Graves' hyperthyroidism and ophthalmopathy. Researchers took RNA transcripts and amplified the TCR beta CDR3 regions from them. A set of HTBI primers served as the primers for a first-round RT-PCR of the TCR CDR3. TCRdb reprocessed the multiplex PCR reads via MiXCR and lists one record per CDR3 protein. Among around 390,000 distinct CDR3 sequences listed, around 13% were seen once. Sequencing was performed on blood. Source of these receptors: a woman aged 30 to 39 with Graves' ophthalmopathy.

This clonotype was recorded at least ten times. The chain couples TRBV7-6 to TRBJ2-6, with D possibly matching TRBD1 (6 bases). Germline V lookup: CDR1 SGHVS, CDR2 FNYEAQ. This CDR3 region has 15 residues. The ends were cut back, 1 base at V and 2 bases at J, with 6 bases in the middle. The CDR3: CASSLGQAGANVLTF. CDR3 bases: TGTGCCAGCAGCTTAGGACAGGCTGGGGCCAACGTCCTGACTTTC. Filled out from reference TRBV7-6 and TRBJ2-6, the complete variable domain reads GAGVSQSPRYKVTKRGQDVALRCDPISGHVSLYWYRQALGQGPEFLTYFNYEAQQDKSGLPNDRFSAERPEGSISTLTIQRTEQRDSAMYRCASSLGQAGANVLTFGAGSRLTVL.

This clonotype has a count of ten or more. The CDR3 sequence is CASSPFPSALWVLNTEAFF. The CDR3 nucleotides read TGTGCCAGCTCCCCCTTCCCTTCCGCGCTTTGGGTGCTGAACACTGAAGCTTTCTTT. The genes are TRBV18 and TRBJ1-1; no clear D. CDR3 length: 19 residues. The germline CDR1 and CDR2 sequences are KGHSH and LQKENI. Trimming pared 6 bases from V and 0 bases from J, leaving 26 bases between.

The chain recombines TRBV5-1 with TRBJ1-1, with 9 nucleotides matching TRBD1. Trimming at V came to 2 bases and at J to 0 bases, leaving 2 bases not matched to a gene. Germline V gene lookup returns CDR1 SGHRS and CDR2 YFSETQ. The CDR3 is made up of 15 amino acids. For the CDR3, the DNA is TGCGCCAGCAGCTTTCGGACAGGGGTGAACACTGAAGCTTTCTTT. Translation: CASSFRTGVNTEAFF.

This clonotype was detected many times. The rearrangement joins TRBV7-3 to TRBJ2-6; TRBD1 aligns across 7 bases. V shed 4 bases, J shed 0 bases, and the junction held 6 bases outside the gene matches. The CDR3 spans 17 residues. Germline CDR1 is SGHTA and CDR2 is FQGTGA. The CDR3 DNA follows: TGTGCCAGCAGCTCCGGTCGACAGGGCTCTGGGGCCAACGTCCTGACTTTC. Translation: CASSSGRQGSGANVLTF.

The table lists this clonotype with many counts. The V call is TRBV20-1, the J call TRBJ2-5, with D possibly matching TRBD1 (6 bases). Trimming removed 4 bases from V and 0 bases from J, with 9 bases in between. The CDR3 loop spans 13 amino acids. The germline V gene has CDR1 DFQATT and CDR2 SNEGSKA (reference sequence). This CDR3 reads CSATTGYQETQYF. CDR3 nucleotides: TGCAGTGCTACCACAGGGTACCAAGAGACCCAGTACTTC.

This clonotype was observed a few times. This could be a read error, since a much larger clone is one nucleotide away. The conserved closing phenylalanine or tryptophan is absent in this CDR3, likely reflecting a read error. The chain is built from TRBV7-2 and TRBJ1-3, with 9 bases that match TRBD1. Germline V gene lookup returns CDR1 SGHTA and CDR2 FQGNSA. CDR3 length: 16 amino acids. Trimming cost V 2 bases and J 1 base; bases outside gene matches: 3. CDR3 loop: CASSLSGQGSGNTIYL. In DNA form, the CDR3 reads TGTGCCAGCAGCTTATCGGGACAGGGATCTGGAAACACCATATATCTT.

Only a few counts were recorded for this clonotype. The chain employs TRBV20-1 and TRBJ1-2; D is unresolved. Looked up from germline, CDR1 is DFQATT and CDR2 is SNEGSKA (reference sequence). The V end was cut by 5 bases, the J end by 4 bases, with 17 bases between. The CDR3 totals 14 residues. In DNA, the CDR3 is TGCAGTGCTCCCCCGACAACGGAAAGCTATGGCTACACCTTC. As protein: CSAPPTTESYGYTF.

This clonotype has ten or more counts. V usage is TRBV7-8 and J usage is TRBJ2-5, with no clear D. Trimming left V 1 base short and J 7 bases short, with 13 bases between. The CDR3 totals 14 residues. Germline V gene data show CDR1 as SGHVS and CDR2 as FQNEAQ. CDR3 region: CASSLGGDAGTQYF. Here the CDR3 DNA reads TGTGCCAGCAGCTTAGGTGGGGATGCCGGGACCCAGTACTTC.

This clonotype was observed many times. V and J are TRBV12-3 or TRBV12-4 and TRBJ1-1, with 9 bases identical to TRBD1. There are 14 residues in the CDR3. The J segment lost 3 bases and the V segment lost 11 bases, leaving 10 bases of the junction unmatched. Here the CDR3 DNA reads TGTGCCTCACGACAGGGGGGTACGTACACTGAAGCTTTCTTT. Amino acids: CASRQGGTYTEAFF.